This T cell receptor (beta chain) was captured by sequencing in a study of cytomegalovirus exposure and HLA in healthy donors. Study-wide results and caveats: The authors later found TCR association rates varying by HLA locus, with DRB1 most and HLA-C fewest. An ancestry cluster, one associated with Asian ancestry, reportedly showed fewer N-insertions than the roughly 700-donor mean in a later analysis.

Donors were nominally healthy when sampled, though unrecorded immune exposures were likely. In this sample, this clone turned up a few times. The antigen is not known. The PCR ran on 60 Vbeta and 13 Jbeta primers. The table came from immunoSEQ multiplex PCR; TCRdb's copy has only in-frame clones and leaves some out. The table records 55,000 to 65,000 clones, about 69% of them present only once. The CDR3 runs 16 residues. With V trimmed by 0 bases and J by 7 bases, 7 bases remained unmatched. Looked up from germline, CDR1 is MNHEY and CDR2 is SVGAGI. This chain joins TRBV6-5 and TRBJ1-4; 8 bases map to TRBD1. This TCR derives from a man aged 25 to 40 in good health and CMV-seropositive. Sequenced material: PBMCs. The CDR3 loop reads CASSYSLGTGAEKLFF. In DNA form, the CDR3 reads TGTGCCAGCAGTTACTCGTTAGGGACAGGCGCTGAAAAACTGTTTTTT.